This T cell receptor (beta chain) was recorded in a study of CD8+ T cells in alopecia areata. Overall study: It was oral tofacitinib, at 5 to 10 mg twice daily, that treated patients received.

After isolation, RNA underwent reverse transcription to generate cDNA as the sequencing template. The table came from immunoSEQ multiplex PCR; TCRdb's copy has only in-frame clones and leaves some out. Here the sample spans 150,000 or so clones, roughly 60% being singletons. Treatment meaning: oral pan-JAK inhibitor, 5-10 mg twice daily. The CDR3 covers 12 residues. The V gene lost 0 bases and the J gene lost 6 bases, with 8 bases spanning the gap. The germline CDR1 and CDR2 sequences are SQVTM and ANQGSEA. This receptor was obtained from a human donor with alopecia areata. This rearrangement joins TRBV29-1 to TRBJ1-2; D remains unclear. The material was CD4+ T cells sorted from blood, obtained at roughly week 55, from a patient treated with tofacitinib. The CDR3 region is CSVEDRRNGYTF. CDR3 nucleotide sequence: TGCAGCGTTGAAGATCGACGGAATGGCTACACCTTC.